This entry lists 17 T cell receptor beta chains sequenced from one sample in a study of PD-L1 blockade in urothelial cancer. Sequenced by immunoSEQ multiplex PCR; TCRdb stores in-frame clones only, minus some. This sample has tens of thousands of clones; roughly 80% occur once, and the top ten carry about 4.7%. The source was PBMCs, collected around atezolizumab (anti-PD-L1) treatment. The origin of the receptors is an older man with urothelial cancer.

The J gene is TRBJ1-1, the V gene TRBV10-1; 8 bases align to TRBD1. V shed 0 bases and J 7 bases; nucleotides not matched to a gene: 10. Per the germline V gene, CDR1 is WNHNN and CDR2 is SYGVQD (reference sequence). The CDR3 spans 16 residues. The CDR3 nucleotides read TGCGCCAGCAGTGAGTCGAACCGCAGGGGGCGAGGTGAAGCTTTCTTT. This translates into CASSESNRRGRGEAFF.

The CDR3 reads CASSRTGTYEQYF. The CDR3 DNA reads TGTGCCAGCAGCCGGACAGGGACCTACGAGCAGTACTTC. The chain uses TRBV5-4 and TRBJ2-7; 8 bases map to TRBD1. This CDR3 has 13 residues. V shed 4 bases and J 2 bases; nucleotides not matched to a gene: 2. Germline V gene lookup returns CDR1 SGHNT and CDR2 YYREEE (reference sequence).

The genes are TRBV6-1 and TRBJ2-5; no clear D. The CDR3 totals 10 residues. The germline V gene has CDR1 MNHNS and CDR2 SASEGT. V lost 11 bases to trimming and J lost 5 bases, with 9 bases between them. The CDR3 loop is CALHAETQYF. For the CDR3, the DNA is TGTGCCCTTCACGCGGAGACCCAGTACTTC.

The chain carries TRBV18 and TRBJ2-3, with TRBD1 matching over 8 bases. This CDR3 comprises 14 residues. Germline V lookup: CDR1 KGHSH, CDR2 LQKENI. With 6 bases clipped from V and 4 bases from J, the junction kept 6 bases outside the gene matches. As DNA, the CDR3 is TGTGCCAGCTCTCGCAAGACAGGGGCAGATACGCAGTATTTT. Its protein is CASSRKTGADTQYF.

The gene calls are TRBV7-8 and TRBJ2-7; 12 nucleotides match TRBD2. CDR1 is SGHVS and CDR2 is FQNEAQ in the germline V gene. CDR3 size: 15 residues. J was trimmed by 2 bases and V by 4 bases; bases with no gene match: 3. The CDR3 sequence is CASSWTSGIPYEQYF. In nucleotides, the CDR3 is TGTGCCAGCAGCTGGACTAGCGGGATTCCCTACGAGCAGTACTTC.

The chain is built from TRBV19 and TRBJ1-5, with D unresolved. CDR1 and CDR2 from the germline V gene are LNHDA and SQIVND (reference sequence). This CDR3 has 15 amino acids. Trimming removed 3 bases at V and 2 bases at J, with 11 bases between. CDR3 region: CASSIGGEGNQPQHF. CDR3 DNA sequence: TGTGCCAGTAGTATTGGCGGAGAGGGCAATCAGCCCCAGCATTTT. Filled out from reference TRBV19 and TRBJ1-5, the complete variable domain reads DGGITQSPKYLFRKEGQNVTLSCEQNLNHDAMYWYRQDPGQGLRLIYYSQIVNDFQKGDIAEGYSVSREKKESFPLTVTSAQKNPTAFYLCASSIGGEGNQPQHFGDGTRLSIL.

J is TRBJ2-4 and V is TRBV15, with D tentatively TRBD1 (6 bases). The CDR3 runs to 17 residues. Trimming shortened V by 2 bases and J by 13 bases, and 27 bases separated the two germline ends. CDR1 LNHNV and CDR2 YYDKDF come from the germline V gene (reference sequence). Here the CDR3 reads CATSRPSERQYQGTQYF. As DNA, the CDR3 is TGTGCCACCAGCAGACCTTCCGAGAGGCAATACCAGGGGACACAGTACTTC. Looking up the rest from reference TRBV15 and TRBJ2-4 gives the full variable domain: DAMVIQNPRYQVTQFGKPVTLSCSQTLNHNVMYWYQQKSSQAPKLLFHYYDKDFNNEADTPDNFQSRRPNTSFCFLDIRSPGLGDTAMYLCATSRPSERQYQGTQYFGAGTRLSVL.

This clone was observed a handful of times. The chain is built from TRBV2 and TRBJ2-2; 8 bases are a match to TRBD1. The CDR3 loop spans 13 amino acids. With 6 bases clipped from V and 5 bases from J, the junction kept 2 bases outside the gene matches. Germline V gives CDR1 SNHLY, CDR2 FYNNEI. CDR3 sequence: CASRTGETGELFF. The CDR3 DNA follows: TGTGCCAGCAGGACAGGGGAGACCGGGGAGCTGTTTTTT. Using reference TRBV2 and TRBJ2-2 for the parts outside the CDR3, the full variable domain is EPEVTQTPSHQVTQMGQEVILRCVPISNHLYFYWYRQILGQKVEFLVSFYNNEISEKSEIFDDQFSVERPDGSNFTLKIRSTKLEDSAMYFCASRTGETGELFFGEGSRLTVL.

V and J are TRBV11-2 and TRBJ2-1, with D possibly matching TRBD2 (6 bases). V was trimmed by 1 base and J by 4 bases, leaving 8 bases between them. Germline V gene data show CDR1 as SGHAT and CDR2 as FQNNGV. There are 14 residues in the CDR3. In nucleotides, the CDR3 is TGTGCCAGCAGCTTAGCGGGAGTTTACAATGAGCAGTTCTTC. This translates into CASSLAGVYNEQFF.

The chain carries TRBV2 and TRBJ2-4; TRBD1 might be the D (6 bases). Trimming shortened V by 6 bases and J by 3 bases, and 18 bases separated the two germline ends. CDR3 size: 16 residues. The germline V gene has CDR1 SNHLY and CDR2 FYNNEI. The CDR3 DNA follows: TGTGCCAGCAGGATAGGACAGCCCGGAGGCAAAAACATTCAGTACTTC. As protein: CASRIGQPGGKNIQYF.

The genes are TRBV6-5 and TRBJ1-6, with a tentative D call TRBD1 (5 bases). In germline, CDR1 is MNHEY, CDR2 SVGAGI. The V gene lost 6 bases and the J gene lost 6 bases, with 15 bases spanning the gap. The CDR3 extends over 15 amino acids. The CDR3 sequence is CASRPGSGANSPLHF. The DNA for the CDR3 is TGTGCCAGCAGACCAGGGTCTGGTGCTAATTCACCCCTCCACTTT.

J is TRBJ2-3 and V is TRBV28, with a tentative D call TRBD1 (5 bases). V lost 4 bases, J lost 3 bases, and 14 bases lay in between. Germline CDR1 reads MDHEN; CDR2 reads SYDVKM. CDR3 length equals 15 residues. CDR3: CASSSAGSGTDTQYF. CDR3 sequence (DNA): TGTGCCAGCAGTTCCGCAGGGTCAGGGACAGATACGCAGTATTTT.

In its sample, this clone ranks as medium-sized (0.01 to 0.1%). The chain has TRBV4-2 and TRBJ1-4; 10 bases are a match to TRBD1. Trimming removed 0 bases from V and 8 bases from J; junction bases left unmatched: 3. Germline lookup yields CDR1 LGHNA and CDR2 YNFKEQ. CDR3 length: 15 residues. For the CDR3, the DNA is TGTGCCAGCAGCCAAGAGACAGGGGGCCTGGAAAAACTGTTTTTT. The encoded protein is CASSQETGGLEKLFF.

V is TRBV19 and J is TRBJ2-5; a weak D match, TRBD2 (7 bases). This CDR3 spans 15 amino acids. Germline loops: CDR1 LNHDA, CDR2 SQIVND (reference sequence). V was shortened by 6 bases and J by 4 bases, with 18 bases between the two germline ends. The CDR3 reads CASRNRRGGRETQYF. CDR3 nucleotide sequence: TGTGCCAGTAGAAACAGAAGGGGGGGAAGAGAGACCCAGTACTTC.

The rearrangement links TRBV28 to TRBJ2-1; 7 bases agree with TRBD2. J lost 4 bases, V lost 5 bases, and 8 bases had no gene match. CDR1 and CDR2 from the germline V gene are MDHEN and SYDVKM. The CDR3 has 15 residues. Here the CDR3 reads CASSGIAGRYNEQFF. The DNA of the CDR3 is TGTGCCAGCAGTGGGATAGCGGGCCGTTACAATGAGCAGTTCTTC.

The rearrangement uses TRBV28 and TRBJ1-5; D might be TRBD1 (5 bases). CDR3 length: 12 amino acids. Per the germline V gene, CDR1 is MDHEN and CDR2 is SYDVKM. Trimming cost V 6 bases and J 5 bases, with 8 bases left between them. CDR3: CASRSGYQPQHF. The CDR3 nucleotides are TGTGCCAGCAGATCAGGGTATCAGCCCCAGCATTTT.

For the CDR3, the DNA is TGCGCCAGCAGCTACTTGCTTGGGGCTGGGACAGATACGCAGTATTTT. This encodes CASSYLLGAGTDTQYF. V is TRBV5-1 and J is TRBJ2-3; possible D gene TRBD1, 5 bases. CDR3 length equals 16 residues. Germline V gene sequence: CDR1 SGHRS, CDR2 YFSETQ. V shed 3 bases and J shed 3 bases, with 17 bases lying between them.